Given below is one T cell receptor (beta chain) in context. Its antigen target is currently unknown. Base-call qualities are not available, and no considerably larger clone is one nucleotide away. TCR cDNA was synthesized by 5'RACE template switching, through which a universal primer site and unique molecular identifiers were introduced. Priming of cDNA synthesis was performed from both the TCR alpha and TCR beta constant segments. Libraries were amplified in two PCR steps, with sample barcodes and sequencing adapters added in the second step. Libraries were sequenced on Illumina HiSeq 2500 (2x100 bp) or NovaSeq (2x150 bp). Processing in the source paper ran as follows. Reads were demultiplexed and collapsed into UMI consensus sequences with MIGEC, and V(D)J alignment was performed with MiXCR. Clonotypes responding to the vaccine were identified with edgeR on replicate PBMC samples, with the criteria of FDR below 0.01 and a log2 fold change above 5 up to day 15. Bulk clonotypes were assigned CD4 or CD8 identity according to which sequenced CD4 or CD8 repertoire held them at higher abundance. TCRdb took the public reads, trimmed them with fastp at Q25, ran MiXCR for clone calling and kept in-frame beta chains. For every CDR3 protein sequence, its rows merge into one entry that carries the most common genes and DNA. None of the V and J calls come from the authors' own analysis; TCRdb made them. For this sample the table gives approximately 510,000 distinct CDR3 sequences, of which just over 20% were detected only once. About 16% of the sample is held by the ten biggest clonotypes.

The data belong to a study of T cells after yellow fever vaccination (dated by TCRdb to about 2019). At the level of the whole study: The SMART-Seq v4 Ultra Low Input RNA kit was used to prepare libraries from fractions with low cell numbers. To follow T-cell clones before and after primary and booster YFV17D yellow fever vaccination, bulk TCR alpha and beta repertoires were sequenced over time. Two healthy male donors made up the cohort, one aged 18 to 29 years and the other aged 30 to 40 years. Bulk PBMC replicates and cell subsets were isolated from blood drawn at multiple timepoints before and after both primary and secondary immunization.

The sample's treatment or condition label, decoded: live attenuated yellow fever vaccine strain. At each blood-draw timepoint, two biological replicates of bulk PBMCs were collected. PBMCs were isolated from peripheral blood using a standard Ficoll-Paque protocol. TriZol was used to extract RNA from bulk PBMCs, CD4 and CD8 fractions, and dextramer-positive and dextramer-negative fractions. The junction shows trimming of 2 bases on V and 0 bases on J, plus 11 bases between the germline ends. The germline V gene provides CDR1 SGHRS and CDR2 YFSETQ. The CDR3 starts with the cysteine, ends with the phenylalanine, and has 15 residues. Here the CDR3 DNA is all that survives: 45 bases in frame from base 1. The full study reports these points: After the booster, most clones that had expanded after primary vaccination were detected again (roughly 95% of CD4 and 70% to 90% of CD8), suggesting broad maintenance of memory. The study included only a couple of donors, which limits how far the findings can be generalized. A small fraction of clonotypes appeared in both the CD4 and CD8 compartments, likely as a result of convergent recombination. The secondary T-cell response was found to be weaker but faster than the primary response, with a peak reached on day 5 rather than on day 15. FACS-sorted repertoires could contain abundant contaminating clonotypes from the bulk population, so computational filtering was required.

The source material was PBMCs, sampled 21 days after the first yellow fever vaccination. This chain is built from TRBV5-1 and TRBJ1-1; no D gene is confidently identified. The TCR was taken from a young man who received the YFV17D yellow fever vaccine. The DNA reads as follows: TGCGCCAGCAGCTTTACACACAGAATGAACACTGAAGCTTTCTTT. It encodes CASSFTHRMNTEAFF.